The 2 T cell receptor beta chains presented below share a single source sample, sequenced in a study of human T cells and chemical hapten exposure. Someone pulled total RNA out of unfractionated whole blood. One entry per CDR3 protein, called by TCRdb with MiXCR from the 5' RACE reads. The data show 110,000 or so distinct CDR3 sequences, around a fifth seen once. The receptors were gathered from a human donor in good health.

This chain links TRBV5-1 with TRBJ2-3; the D is unclear. Trimming cost V 0 bases and J 7 bases, with 6 bases left between them. In germline, CDR1 is SGHRS, CDR2 YFSETQ. The CDR3 is 12 residues long. The CDR3 DNA is TGCGCCAGCAGCTTGGAAGTAAATACGCAGTATTTT. Amino acids: CASSLEVNTQYF.

The rearrangement joins TRBV28 to TRBJ2-3; 7 nucleotides agree with TRBD2. The trim removed 7 bases at V and 0 bases at J, leaving 4 bases unmatched. This CDR3 is built from 14 residues. Per the germline V gene, CDR1 is MDHEN and CDR2 is SYDVKM. CDR3 residues: CASNPSGSTDTQYF. For the CDR3, the DNA is TGTGCCAGCAACCCTAGCGGTAGCACAGATACGCAGTATTTT.